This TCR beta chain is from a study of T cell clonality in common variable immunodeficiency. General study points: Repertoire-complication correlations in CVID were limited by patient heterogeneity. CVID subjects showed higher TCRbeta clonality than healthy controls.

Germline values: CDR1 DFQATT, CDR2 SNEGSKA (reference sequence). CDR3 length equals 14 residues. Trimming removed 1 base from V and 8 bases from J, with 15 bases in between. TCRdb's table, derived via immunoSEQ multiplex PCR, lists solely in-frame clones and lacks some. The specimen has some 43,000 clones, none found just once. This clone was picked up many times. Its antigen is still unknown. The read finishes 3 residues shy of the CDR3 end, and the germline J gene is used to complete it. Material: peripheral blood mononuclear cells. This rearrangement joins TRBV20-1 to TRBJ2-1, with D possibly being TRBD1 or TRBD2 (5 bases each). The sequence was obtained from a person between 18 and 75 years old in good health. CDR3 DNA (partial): TGCAGTGCTAGAGCCCTCAACGAGGGGTATGAG. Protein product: CSARALNEGYE. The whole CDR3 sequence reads CSARALNEGYEQFF.